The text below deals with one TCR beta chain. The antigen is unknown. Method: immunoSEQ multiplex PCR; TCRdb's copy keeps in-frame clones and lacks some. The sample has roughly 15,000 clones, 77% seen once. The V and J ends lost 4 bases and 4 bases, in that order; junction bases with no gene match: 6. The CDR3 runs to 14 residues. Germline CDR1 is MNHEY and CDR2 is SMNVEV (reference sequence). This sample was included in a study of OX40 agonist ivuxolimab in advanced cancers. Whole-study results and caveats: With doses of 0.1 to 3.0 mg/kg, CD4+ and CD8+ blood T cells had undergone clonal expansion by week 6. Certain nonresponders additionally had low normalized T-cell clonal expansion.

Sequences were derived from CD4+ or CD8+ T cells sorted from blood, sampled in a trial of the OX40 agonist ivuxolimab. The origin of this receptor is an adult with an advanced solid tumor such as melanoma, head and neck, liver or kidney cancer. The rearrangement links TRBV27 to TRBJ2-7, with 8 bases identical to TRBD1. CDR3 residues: CASSYRQGAYEQYF. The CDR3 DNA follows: TGTGCCAGCAGTTATCGCCAGGGGGCTTACGAGCAGTACTTC.